Shown below are 6 T cell receptor beta chains from a single sample sequenced in a study of shared clonotypes between healthy human individuals. Generated by immunoSEQ multiplex PCR, the TCRdb table keeps only in-frame clones and is missing some. The data hold around 200,000 clones, with 65% to 70% observed a single time. The sample comprised memory CD4+ T cells sorted from blood. Regarding subset: CD45RA-negative fraction. These TCRs come from a man aged 25 to 45 in good health.

As to this clone: With a much larger clone just one base away, this may be a read error. This chain joins TRBV7-2 and TRBJ2-5, with 8 bases identical to TRBD1. V was clipped by 5 bases and J by 0 bases; unmatched bases: 2. The CDR3 is 14 residues long. Germline V gene lookup returns CDR1 SGHTA and CDR2 FQGNSA. The CDR3 region is CASSRTGNQETQYF. The CDR3 nucleotides read TGTGCCAGCAGCCGGACAGGGAACCAAGAGACCCAGTACTTC.

The table lists this clone with a count of one. CDR3 bases: TGTGCCAGCAGTGGGCGGGGCAACTACAATGAGCAGTTCTTC. Protein product: CASSGRGNYNEQFF. This chain links TRBV6-1 with TRBJ2-1; perhaps TRBD2 as D (6 bases). V shed 4 bases and J shed 3 bases, with 10 bases lying between them. Germline V lookup: CDR1 MNHNS, CDR2 SASEGT. The CDR3 loop spans 14 amino acids.

The rearrangement uses TRBV4-1 and TRBJ2-6, with D hard to call. V lost 0 bases to trimming and J lost 2 bases, with 8 bases between them. CDR1 is MGHRA and CDR2 is YSYEKL in the germline V gene. CDR3 length: 16 residues. CDR3 nucleotide sequence: TGCGCCAGCAGCCAAGAACAGCCCACTGGGGCCAACGTCCTGACTTTC. Amino acid sequence: CASSQEQPTGANVLTF.

This sequence joins TRBV4-3 and TRBJ1-1; D call uncertain. This CDR3 region has 15 residues. Germline CDR1 reads LGHNA; CDR2 reads YSLEER. V was cut by 0 bases and J by 1 base, with 9 bases left in between. CDR3 nucleotides: TGCGCCAGCAGCCAAGAGTCCGGTAGGAACACTGAAGCTTTCTTT. Translating it yields CASSQESGRNTEAFF.

The chain uses TRBV28 and TRBJ2-2, with D unresolved. Looked up from germline, CDR1 is MDHEN and CDR2 is SYDVKM. The CDR3 runs 16 residues. The ends were cut back, 2 bases at V and 7 bases at J, with 17 bases in the middle. The CDR3 sequence is CASSLEAVIKRGELFF. The CDR3 DNA reads TGTGCCAGCAGTTTAGAGGCCGTAATTAAACGCGGGGAGCTGTTTTTT. Supplemented by reference TRBV28 and TRBJ2-2, the full variable domain reads DVKVTQSSRYLVKRTGEKVFLECVQDMDHENMFWYRQDPGLGLRLIYFSYDVKMKEKGDIPEGYSVSREKKERFSLILESASTNQTSMYLCASSLEAVIKRGELFFGEGSRLTVL.

This chain uses TRBV7-8 with TRBJ2-7, with 10 bases aligning to TRBD1. Germline-derived CDR1 and CDR2 are SGHVS and FQNEAQ. The CDR3 contains 17 residues. V shed 1 base and J 3 bases; nucleotides not matched to a gene: 9. CDR3 coding DNA: TGTGCCAGCAGCTTAGTTACAATTGGGACAGGGGACTACGAGCAGTACTTC. Translation: CASSLVTIGTGDYEQYF.